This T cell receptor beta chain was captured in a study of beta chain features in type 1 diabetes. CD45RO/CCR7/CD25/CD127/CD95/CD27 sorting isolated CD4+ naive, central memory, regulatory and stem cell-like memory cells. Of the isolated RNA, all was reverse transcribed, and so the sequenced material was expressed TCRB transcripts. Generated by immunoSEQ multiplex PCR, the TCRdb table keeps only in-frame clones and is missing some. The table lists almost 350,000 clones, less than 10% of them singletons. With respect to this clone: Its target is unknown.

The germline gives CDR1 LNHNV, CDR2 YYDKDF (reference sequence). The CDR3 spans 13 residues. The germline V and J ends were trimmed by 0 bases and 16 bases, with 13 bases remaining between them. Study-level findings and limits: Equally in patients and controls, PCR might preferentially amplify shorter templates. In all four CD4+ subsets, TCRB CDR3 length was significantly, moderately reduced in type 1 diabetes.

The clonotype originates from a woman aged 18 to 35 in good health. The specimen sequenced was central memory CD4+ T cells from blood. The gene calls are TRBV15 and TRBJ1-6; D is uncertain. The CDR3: CATSRDNAAPLHF. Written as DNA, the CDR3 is TGTGCCACCAGCAGAGATAATGCAGCTCCACTCCACTTT.